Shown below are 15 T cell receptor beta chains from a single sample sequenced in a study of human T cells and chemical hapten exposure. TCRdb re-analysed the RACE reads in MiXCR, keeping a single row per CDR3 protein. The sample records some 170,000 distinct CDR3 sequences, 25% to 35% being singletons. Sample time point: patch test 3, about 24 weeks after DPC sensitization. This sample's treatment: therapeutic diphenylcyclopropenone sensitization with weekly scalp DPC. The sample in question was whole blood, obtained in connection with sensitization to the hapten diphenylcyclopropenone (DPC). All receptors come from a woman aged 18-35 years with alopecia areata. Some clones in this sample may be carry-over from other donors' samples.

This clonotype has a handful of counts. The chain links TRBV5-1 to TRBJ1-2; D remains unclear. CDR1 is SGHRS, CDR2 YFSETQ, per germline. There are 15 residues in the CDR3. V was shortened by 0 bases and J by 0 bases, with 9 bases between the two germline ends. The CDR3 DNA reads TGCGCCAGCAGCTTGGACGGAACCACTAACTATGGCTACACCTTC. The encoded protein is CASSLDGTTNYGYTF. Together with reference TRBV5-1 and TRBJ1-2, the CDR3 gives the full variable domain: KAGVTQTPRYLIKTRGQQVTLSCSPISGHRSVSWYQQTPGQGLQFLFEYFSETQRNKGNFPGRFSGRQFSNSRSEMNVSTLELGDSALYLCASSLDGTTNYGYTFGSGTRLTVV.

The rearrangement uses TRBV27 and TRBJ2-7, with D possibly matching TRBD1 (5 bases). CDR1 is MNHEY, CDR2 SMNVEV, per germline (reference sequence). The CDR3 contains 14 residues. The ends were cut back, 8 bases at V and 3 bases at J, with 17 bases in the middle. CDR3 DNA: TGTGCCAGCCTGGCTTCCGGCAGGGACTACGAGCAGTACTTC. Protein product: CASLASGRDYEQYF.

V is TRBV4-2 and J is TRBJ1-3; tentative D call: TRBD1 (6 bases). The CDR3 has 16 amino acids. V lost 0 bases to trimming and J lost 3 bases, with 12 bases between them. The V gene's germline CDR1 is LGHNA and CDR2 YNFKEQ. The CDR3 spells CASSQEGAEGGNTIYF. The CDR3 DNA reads TGTGCCAGCAGCCAAGAGGGGGCGGAGGGTGGAAACACCATATATTTT.

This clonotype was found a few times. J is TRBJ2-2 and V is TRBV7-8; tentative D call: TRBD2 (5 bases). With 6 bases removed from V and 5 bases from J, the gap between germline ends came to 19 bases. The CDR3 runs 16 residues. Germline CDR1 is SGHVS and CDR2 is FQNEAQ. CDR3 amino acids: CASRLGKGRRTGELFF. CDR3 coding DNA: TGTGCCAGCAGACTCGGGAAGGGCCGAAGAACCGGGGAGCTGTTTTTT.

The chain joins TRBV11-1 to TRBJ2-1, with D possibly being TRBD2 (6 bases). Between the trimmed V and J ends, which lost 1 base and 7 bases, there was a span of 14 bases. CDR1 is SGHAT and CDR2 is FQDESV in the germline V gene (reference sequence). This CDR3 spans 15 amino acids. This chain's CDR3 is CASSLEVGGRNEQFF. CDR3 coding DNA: TGTGCCAGCAGCTTAGAGGTCGGGGGACGGAATGAGCAGTTCTTC. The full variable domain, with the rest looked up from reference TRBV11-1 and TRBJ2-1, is EAEVAQSPRYKITEKSQAVAFWCDPISGHATLYWYRQILGQGPELLVQFQDESVVDDSQLPKDRFSAERLKGVDSTLKIQPAELGDSAMYLCASSLEVGGRNEQFFGPGTRLTVL.

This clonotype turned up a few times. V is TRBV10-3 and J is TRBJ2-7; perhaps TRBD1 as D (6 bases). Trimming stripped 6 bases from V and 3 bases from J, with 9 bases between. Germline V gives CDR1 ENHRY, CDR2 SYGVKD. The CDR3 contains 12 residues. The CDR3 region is CAIRETGYEQYF. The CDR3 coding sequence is TGTGCCATCAGAGAGACAGGCTACGAGCAGTACTTC.

For the CDR3, the DNA is TGTGCCAGCAGTTCCCCTGGAAACACCATATATTTT. It translates to CASSSPGNTIYF. The V call is TRBV27, the J call TRBJ1-3, with D uncertain. Trimming removed 4 bases at V and 2 bases at J, with 3 bases between. This CDR3 region has 12 residues. Per the germline V gene, CDR1 is MNHEY and CDR2 is SMNVEV (reference sequence).

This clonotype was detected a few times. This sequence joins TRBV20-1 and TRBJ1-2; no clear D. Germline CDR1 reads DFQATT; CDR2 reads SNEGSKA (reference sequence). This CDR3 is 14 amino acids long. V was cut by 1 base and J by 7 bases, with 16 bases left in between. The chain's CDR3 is CSARGGGQRSGYTF. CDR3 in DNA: TGCAGTGCTAGAGGGGGAGGGCAGAGGTCTGGCTACACCTTC.

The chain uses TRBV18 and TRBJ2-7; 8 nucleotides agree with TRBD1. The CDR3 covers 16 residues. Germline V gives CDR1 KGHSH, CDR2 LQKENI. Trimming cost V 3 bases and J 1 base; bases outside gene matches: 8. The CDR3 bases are TGTGCCAGCTCACCGGTCGGCAGACAGGGGTCCTACGAGCAGTACTTC. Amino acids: CASSPVGRQGSYEQYF.

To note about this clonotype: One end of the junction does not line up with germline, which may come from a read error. The CDR3 DNA follows: TGTGCCAGCAGTCTATCTGGGGTCTACGAGCAGTACTTC. It translates to CASSLSGVYEQYF. This chain uses TRBV27 with TRBJ2-7; D is unclear. The CDR3 extends over 13 amino acids. Looked up from germline, CDR1 is MNHEY and CDR2 is SMNVEV (reference sequence).

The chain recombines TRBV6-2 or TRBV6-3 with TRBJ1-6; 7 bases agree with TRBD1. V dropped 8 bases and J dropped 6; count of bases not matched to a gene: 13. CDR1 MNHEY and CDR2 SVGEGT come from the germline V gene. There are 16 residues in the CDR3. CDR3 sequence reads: CASASGTAFLNSPLHF. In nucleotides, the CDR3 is TGTGCCAGCGCTTCGGGGACAGCCTTCCTTAATTCACCCCTCCACTTT.

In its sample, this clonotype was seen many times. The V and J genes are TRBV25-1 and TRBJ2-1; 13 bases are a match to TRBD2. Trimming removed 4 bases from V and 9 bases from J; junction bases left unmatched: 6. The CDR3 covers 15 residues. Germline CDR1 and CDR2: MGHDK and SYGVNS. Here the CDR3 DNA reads TGTGCCAGCAGTGGGACTAGCGGGAGCTTCAGTGAGCAGTTCTTC. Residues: CASSGTSGSFSEQFF. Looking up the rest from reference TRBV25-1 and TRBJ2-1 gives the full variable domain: EADIYQTPRYLVIGTGKKITLECSQTMGHDKMYWYQQDPGMELHLIHYSYGVNSTEKGDLSSESTVSRIRTEHFPLTLESARPSHTSQYLCASSGTSGSFSEQFFGPGTRLTVL.

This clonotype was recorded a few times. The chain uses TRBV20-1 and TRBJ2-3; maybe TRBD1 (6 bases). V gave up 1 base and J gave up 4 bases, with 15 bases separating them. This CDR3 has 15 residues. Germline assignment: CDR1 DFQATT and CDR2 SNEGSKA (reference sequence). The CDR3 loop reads CSARAWGLWADTQYF. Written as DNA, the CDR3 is TGCAGTGCTAGAGCTTGGGGGCTGTGGGCAGATACGCAGTATTTT.

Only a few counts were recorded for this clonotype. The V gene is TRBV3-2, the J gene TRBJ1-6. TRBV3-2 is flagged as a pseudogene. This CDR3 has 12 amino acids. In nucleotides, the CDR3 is TGTGCCCCTAGGGGCCCCAATTCACCCCTCCACTTT. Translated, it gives CAPRGPNSPLHF.

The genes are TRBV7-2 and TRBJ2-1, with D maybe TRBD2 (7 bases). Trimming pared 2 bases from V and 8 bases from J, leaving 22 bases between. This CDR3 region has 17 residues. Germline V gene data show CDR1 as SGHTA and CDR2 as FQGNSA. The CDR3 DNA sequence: TGTGCCAGCAGCTTACGCCCTGCGGGGGCCCTTGAGGATGAGCAGTTCTTC. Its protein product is CASSLRPAGALEDEQFF.